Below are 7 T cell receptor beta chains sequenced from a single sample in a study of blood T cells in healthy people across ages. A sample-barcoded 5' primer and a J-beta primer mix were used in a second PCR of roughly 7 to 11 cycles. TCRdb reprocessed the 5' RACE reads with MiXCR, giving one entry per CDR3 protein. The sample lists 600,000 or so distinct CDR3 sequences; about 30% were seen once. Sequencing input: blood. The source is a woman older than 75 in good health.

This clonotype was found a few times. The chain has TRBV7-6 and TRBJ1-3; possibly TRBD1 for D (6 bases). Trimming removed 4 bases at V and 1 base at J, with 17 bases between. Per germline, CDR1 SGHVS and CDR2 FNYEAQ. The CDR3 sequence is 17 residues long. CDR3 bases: TGTGCCAGCAGCTCAGGGGACGCCCGCTATTCTGGAAACACCATATATTTT. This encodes CASSSGDARYSGNTIYF.

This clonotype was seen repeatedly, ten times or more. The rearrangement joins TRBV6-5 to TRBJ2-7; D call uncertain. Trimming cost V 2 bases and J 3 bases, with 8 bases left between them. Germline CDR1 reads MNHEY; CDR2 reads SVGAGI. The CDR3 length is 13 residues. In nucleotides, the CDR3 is TGTGCCAGCAGTTACGGCGGATTCTACGAGCAGTACTTC. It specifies CASSYGGFYEQYF.

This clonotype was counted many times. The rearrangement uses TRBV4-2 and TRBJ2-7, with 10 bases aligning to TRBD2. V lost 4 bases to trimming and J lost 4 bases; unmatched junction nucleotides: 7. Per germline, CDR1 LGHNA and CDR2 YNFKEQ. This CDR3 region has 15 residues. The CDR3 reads CASSPQLAGQYEQYF. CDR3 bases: TGTGCCAGCAGCCCGCAACTAGCGGGACAGTACGAGCAGTACTTC.

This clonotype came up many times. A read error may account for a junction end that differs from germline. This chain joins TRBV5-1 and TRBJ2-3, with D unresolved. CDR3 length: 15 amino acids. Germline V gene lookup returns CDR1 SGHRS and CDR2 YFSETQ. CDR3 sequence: CASSLDGSRTDTQYF. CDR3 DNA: TGTGCCAGCAGCTTAGATGGGTCCAGGACAGATACGCAGTATTTT.

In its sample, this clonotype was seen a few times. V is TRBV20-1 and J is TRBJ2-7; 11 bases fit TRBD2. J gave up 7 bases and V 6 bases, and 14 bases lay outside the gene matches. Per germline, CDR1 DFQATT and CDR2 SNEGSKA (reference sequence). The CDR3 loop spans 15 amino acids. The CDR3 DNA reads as TGCAGTGCCACAACCGGGCTAGCGGGGGGAGATGAGCAGTACTTC. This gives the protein CSATTGLAGGDEQYF.

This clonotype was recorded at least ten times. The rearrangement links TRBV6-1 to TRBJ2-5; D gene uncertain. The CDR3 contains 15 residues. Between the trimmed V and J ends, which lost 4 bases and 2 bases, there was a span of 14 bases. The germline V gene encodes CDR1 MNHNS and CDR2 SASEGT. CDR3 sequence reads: CASSVGQLYQETQYF. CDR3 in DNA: TGTGCCAGCAGTGTAGGCCAGCTATATCAAGAGACCCAGTACTTC.

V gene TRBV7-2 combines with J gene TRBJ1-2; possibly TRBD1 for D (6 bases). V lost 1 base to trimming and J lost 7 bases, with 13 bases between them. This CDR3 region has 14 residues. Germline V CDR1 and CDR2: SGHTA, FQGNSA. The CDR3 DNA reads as TGTGCCAGCAGCTTAGATCCGGGGGCGGGTGGCTACACCTTC. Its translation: CASSLDPGAGGYTF.